This TCR beta chain was retrieved from a study of shared clonotypes between healthy human individuals. Turning to this clone: Its matching antigen is unknown.

The authors' processing: Junction-only sequences without quality scores were provided by ImmunoSEQ, so filtering was different. The table came from immunoSEQ multiplex PCR; TCRdb's copy has only in-frame clones and leaves some out. That table gives V, J and clone size, and the DNA gave D and trimming. The sample contains a few million clones, over 85% of which appear only once. Study observations and caveats: At large depth, rarefaction still showed sorted-subset sequencing to be incomplete. Sequencing depth was predicted to influence how clonotypes are shared among donors.

In the CD4+ fraction, cells were divided into CD45RA+ naive and CD45RA-negative memory subsets. The CDR3 spans 13 residues. The V gene's germline CDR1 is SNHLY and CDR2 FYNNEI. The V and J ends lost 5 bases and 7 bases respectively, with 14 bases between them. The chain recombines TRBV2 with TRBJ1-1; a weak D match, TRBD1 (5 bases). The sample taken for sequencing was naive CD4+ T cells from PBMCs. Noted subset: CD45RA+ positively selected. This clonotype originated in a man aged 18 to 35 in good health. Some clones in this sample may be carry-over from other donors' samples. The CDR3 loop is CASSTNRDLEAFF. CDR3 nucleotide sequence: TGTGCCAGCAGTACTAACCGGGACCTTGAAGCTTTCTTT.